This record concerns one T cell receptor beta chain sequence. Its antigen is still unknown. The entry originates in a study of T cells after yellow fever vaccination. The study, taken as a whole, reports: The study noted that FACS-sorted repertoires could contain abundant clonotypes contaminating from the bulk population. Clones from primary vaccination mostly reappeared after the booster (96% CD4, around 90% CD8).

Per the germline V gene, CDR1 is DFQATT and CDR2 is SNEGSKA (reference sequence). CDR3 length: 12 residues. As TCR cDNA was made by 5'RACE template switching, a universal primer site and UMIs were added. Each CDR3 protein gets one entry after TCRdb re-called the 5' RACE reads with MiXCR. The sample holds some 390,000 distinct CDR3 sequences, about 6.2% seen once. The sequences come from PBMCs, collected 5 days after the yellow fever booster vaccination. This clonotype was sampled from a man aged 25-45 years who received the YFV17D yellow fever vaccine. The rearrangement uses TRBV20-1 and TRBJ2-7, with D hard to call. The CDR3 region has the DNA TGCAGCCCTAGATCCCGGATTGGCGAGCAGTACTTC. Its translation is CSPRSRIGEQYF.